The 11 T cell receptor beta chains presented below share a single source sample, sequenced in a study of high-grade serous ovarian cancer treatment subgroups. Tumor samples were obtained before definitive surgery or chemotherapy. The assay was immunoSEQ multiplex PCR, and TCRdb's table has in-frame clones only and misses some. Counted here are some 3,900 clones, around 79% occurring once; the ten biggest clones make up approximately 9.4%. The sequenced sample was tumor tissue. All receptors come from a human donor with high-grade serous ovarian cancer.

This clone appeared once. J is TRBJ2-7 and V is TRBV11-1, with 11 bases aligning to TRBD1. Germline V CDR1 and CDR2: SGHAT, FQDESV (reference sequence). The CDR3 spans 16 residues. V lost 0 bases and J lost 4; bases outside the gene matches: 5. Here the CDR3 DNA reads TGTGCCAGCAGCTTAGCCCCGGGACAGGGGGGTTACGAGCAGTACTTC. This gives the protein CASSLAPGQGGYEQYF.

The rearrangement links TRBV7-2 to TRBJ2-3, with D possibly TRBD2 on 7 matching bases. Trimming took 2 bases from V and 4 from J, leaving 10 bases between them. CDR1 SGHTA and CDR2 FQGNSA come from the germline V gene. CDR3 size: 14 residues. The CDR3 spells CASSLYGGPDTQYF. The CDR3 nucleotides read TGTGCCAGCAGCTTATACGGGGGGCCAGATACGCAGTATTTT.

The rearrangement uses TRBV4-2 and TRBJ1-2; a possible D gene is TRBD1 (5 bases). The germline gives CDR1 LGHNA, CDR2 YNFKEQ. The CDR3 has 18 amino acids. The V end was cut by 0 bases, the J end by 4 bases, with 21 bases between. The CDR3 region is CASSQESTGGGPSYGYTF. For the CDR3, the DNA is TGTGCCAGCAGCCAAGAATCAACGGGTGGGGGTCCTTCCTATGGCTACACCTTC.

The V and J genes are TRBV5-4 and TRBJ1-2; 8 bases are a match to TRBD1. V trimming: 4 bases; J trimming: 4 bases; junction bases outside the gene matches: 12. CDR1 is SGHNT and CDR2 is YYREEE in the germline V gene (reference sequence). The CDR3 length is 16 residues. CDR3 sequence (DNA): TGTGCCAGCAGCCAAGGTGGGGGGACAGGCGCCTATGGCTACACCTTC. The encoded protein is CASSQGGGTGAYGYTF.

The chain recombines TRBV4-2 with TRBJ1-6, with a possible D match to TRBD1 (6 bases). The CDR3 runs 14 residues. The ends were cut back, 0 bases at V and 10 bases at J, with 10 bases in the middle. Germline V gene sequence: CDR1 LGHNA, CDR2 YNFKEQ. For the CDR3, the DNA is TGTGCCAGCAGCCAAGAAGGGGGAAGCTCACCCCTCCACTTT. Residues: CASSQEGGSSPLHF.

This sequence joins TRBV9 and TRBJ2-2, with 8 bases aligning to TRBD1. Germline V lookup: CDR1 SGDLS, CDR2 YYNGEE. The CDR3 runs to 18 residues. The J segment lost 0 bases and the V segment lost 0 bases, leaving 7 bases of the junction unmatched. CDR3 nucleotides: TGTGCCAGCAGCGTAGTACCCTGGACAGGGACGAACACCGGGGAGCTGTTTTTT. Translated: CASSVVPWTGTNTGELFF.

The CDR3 spells CASSKRVGTGNTIYF. CDR3 sequence (DNA): TGTGCCAGCAGCAAAAGGGTGGGTACTGGAAACACCATATATTTT. V usage is TRBV9 and J usage is TRBJ1-3; D ambiguous. Trimming shortened V by 4 bases and J by 2 bases, and 13 bases separated the two germline ends. The CDR3 sequence is 15 residues long. The germline V gene has CDR1 SGDLS and CDR2 YYNGEE.

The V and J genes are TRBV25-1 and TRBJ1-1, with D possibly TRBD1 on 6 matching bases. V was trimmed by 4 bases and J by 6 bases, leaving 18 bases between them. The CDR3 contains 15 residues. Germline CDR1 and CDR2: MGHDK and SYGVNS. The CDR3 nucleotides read TGTGCCAGCAGTGGGCGACAGGCGTCTGGAGCTGAAGCTTTCTTT. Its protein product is CASSGRQASGAEAFF. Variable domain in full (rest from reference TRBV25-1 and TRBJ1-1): EADIYQTPRYLVIGTGKKITLECSQTMGHDKMYWYQQDPGMELHLIHYSYGVNSTEKGDLSSESTVSRIRTEHFPLTLESARPSHTSQYLCASSGRQASGAEAFFGQGTRLTVV.

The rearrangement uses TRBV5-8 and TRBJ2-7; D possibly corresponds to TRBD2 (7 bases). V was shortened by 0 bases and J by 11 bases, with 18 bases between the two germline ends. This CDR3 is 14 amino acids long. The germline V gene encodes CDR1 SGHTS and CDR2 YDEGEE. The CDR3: CASSLVRGAVWKYF. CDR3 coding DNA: TGTGCCAGCAGCTTGGTTCGGGGGGCGGTGTGGAAGTACTTC.

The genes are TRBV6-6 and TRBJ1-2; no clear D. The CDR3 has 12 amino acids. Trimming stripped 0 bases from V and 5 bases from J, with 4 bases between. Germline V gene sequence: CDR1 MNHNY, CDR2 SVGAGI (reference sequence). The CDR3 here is CASSYSAYGYTF. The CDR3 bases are TGTGCCAGCAGTTACTCGGCGTATGGCTACACCTTC.

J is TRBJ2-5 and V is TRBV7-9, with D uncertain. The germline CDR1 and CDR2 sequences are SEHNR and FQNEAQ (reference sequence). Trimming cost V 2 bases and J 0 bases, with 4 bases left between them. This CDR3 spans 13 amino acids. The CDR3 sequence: CASSLTHQETQYF. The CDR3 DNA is TGTGCCAGCAGCTTAACCCACCAAGAGACCCAGTACTTC.